This record covers a single T cell receptor (beta chain). The source of the sample is a study of control samples from healthy donors and cancer patients. This CDR3 comprises 11 residues. V was pared by 5 bases and J by 4 bases, with 3 bases between. The germline V gene has CDR1 PRHDT and CDR2 FYEKMQ (reference sequence). Only in-frame clones appear in the TCRdb table, and some are missing; sequencing was by immunoSEQ multiplex PCR. The sample lists 100,000 to 120,000 clones, approximately 82% occurring once. This rearrangement joins TRBV13 to TRBJ1-3; D gene ambiguous. This receptor was identified in a man between 18 and 29 years old in good health. Sequencing was carried out using blood. In DNA form, the CDR3 reads TGTGCCAGCAGCCTCGGAAACACCATATATTTT. Its protein is CASSLGNTIYF.